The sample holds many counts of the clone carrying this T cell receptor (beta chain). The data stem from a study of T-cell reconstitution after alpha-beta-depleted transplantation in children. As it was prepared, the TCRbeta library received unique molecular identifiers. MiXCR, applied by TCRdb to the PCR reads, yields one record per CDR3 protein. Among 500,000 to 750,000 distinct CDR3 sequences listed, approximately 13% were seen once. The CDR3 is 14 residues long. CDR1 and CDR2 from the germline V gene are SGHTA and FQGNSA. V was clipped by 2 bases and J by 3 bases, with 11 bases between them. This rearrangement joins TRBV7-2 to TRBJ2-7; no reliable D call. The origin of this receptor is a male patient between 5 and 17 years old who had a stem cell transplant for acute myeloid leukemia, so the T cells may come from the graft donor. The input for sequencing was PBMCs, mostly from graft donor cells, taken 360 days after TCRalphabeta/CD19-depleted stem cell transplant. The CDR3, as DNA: TGTGCCAGCAGCTTATTATTAGTCCACTACGAGCAGTACTTC. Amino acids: CASSLLLVHYEQYF. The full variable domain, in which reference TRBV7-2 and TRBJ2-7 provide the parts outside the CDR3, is GAGVSQSPSNKVTEKGKDVELRCDPISGHTALYWYRQSLGQGLEFLIYFQGNSAPDKSGLPSDRFSAERTGGSVSTLTIQRTQQEDSAVYLCASSLLLVHYEQYFGPGTRLTVT.